The T cell receptor (beta chain) under discussion was sequenced for a study of cytomegalovirus exposure and HLA in healthy donors. Findings of the study overall: A later analysis found that most CMV-associated TCR beta chains appeared HLA-restricted.

CDR3 length: 15 residues. Germline V lookup: CDR1 GTSNPN, CDR2 SVGIG (reference sequence). The germline V and J ends were trimmed by 3 bases and 12 bases, with 23 bases remaining between them. In its sample, this clone was seen once. What it recognizes is unknown. 13 Jbeta primers and 60 Vbeta primers were used for the PCR. Here immunoSEQ multiplex PCR was the method, and the copy in TCRdb shows in-frame clones only, minus some. In the table there are about 160,000 clones, roughly 78% of which are singletons. The chain uses TRBV30 and TRBJ1-4; tentative D call: TRBD1 (6 bases). Sequencing was carried out using PBMCs. The sequence was collected from a man aged 40-49 years in good health and CMV-seronegative. The CDR3 here is CAWSNDGGAGSELFF. In DNA form, the CDR3 reads TGTGCCTGGAGCAACGACGGGGGGGCTGGATCGGAACTGTTTTTT.